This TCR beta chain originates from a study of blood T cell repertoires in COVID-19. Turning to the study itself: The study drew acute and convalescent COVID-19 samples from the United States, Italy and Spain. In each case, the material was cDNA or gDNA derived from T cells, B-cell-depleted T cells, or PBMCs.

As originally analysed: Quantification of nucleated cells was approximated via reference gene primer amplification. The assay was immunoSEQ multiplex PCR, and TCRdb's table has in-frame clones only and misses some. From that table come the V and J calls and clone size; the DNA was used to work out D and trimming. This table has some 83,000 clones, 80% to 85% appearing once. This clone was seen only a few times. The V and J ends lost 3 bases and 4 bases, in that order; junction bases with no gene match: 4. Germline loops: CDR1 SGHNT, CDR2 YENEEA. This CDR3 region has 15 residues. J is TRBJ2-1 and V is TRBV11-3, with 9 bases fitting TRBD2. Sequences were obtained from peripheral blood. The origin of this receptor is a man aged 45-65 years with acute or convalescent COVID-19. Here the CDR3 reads CASSFGLANYNEQFF. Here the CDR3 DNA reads TGTGCCAGCAGCTTCGGACTAGCGAATTACAATGAGCAGTTCTTC.